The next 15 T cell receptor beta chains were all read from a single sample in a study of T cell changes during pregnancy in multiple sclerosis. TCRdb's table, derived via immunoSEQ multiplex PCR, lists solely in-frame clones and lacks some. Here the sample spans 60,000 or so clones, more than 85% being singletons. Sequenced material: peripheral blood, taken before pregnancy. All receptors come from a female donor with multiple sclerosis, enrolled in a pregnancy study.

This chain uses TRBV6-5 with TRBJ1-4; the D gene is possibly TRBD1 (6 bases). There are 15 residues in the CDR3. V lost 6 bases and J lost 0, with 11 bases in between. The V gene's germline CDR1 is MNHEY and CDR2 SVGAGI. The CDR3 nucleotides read TGTGCCAGCAGGGGACAAGTCGCAACTAATGAAAAACTGTTTTTT. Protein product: CASRGQVATNEKLFF.

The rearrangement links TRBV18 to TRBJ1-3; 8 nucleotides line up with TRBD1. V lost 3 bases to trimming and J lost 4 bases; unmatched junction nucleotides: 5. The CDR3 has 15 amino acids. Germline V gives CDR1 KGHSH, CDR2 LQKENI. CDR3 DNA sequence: TGTGCCAGCTCACCGGACAGGGTTGCCGGAAACACCATATATTTT. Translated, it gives CASSPDRVAGNTIYF.

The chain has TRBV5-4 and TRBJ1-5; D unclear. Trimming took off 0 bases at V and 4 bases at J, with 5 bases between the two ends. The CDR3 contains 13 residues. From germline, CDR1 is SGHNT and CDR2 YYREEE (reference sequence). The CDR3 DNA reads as TGTGCCAGCAGCTTGGATCGGAATCAGCCCCAGCATTTT. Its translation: CASSLDRNQPQHF.

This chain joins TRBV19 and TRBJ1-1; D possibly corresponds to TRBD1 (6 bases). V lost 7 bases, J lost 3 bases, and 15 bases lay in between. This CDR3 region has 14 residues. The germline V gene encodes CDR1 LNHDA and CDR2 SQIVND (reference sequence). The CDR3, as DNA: TGTGCCAGTATGATGGCACAGGGTTACACTGAAGCTTTCTTT. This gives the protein CASMMAQGYTEAFF.

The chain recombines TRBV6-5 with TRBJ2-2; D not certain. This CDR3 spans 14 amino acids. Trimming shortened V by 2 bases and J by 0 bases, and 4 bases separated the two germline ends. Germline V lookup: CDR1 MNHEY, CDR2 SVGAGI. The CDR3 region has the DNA TGTGCCAGCAGTTACGGCCCGAACACCGGGGAGCTGTTTTTT. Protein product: CASSYGPNTGELFF.

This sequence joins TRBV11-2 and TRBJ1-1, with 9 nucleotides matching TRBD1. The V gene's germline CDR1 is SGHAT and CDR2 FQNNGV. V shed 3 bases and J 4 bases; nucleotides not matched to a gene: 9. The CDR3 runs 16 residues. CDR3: CASSFSQGQGATEAFF. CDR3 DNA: TGTGCCAGCAGCTTTTCCCAGGGACAGGGCGCCACTGAAGCTTTCTTT.

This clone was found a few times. CDR3: CASSQQMNTEAFF. CDR3 DNA: TGTGCCAGCAGCCAACAAATGAACACTGAAGCTTTCTTT. The chain uses TRBV14 and TRBJ1-1; D is ambiguous. Trimming took off 2 bases at V and 0 bases at J, with 4 bases between the two ends. The CDR3 sequence is 13 residues long. In germline, CDR1 is SGHDN, CDR2 FVKESK.

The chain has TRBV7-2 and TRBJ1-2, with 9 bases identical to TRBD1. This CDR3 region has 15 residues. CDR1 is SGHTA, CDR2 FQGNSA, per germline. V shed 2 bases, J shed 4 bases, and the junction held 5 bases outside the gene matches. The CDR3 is CASSLTGGVSYGYTF. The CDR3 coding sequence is TGTGCCAGCAGCTTAACAGGGGGCGTCAGCTATGGCTACACCTTC.

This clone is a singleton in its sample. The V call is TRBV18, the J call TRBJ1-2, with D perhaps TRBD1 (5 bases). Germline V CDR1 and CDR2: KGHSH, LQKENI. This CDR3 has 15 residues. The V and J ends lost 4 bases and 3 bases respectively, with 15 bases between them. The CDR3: CASSQIRGAHYGYTF. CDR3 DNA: TGTGCCAGCTCACAGATCCGCGGGGCTCACTATGGCTACACCTTC.

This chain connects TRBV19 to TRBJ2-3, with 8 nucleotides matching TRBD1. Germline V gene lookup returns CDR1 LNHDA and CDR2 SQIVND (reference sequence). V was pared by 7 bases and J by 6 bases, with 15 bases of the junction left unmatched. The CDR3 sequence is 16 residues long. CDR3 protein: CASKTTGGLGVDTQYF. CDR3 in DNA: TGTGCCAGTAAGACAACAGGGGGGTTAGGGGTGGATACGCAGTATTTT.

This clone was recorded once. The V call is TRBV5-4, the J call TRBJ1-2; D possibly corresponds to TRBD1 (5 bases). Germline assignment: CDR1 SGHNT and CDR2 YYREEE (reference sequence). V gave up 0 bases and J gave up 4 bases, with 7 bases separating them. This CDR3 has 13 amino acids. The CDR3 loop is CASSLVGAYGYTF. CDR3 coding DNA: TGTGCCAGCAGCTTGGTTGGGGCCTATGGCTACACCTTC.

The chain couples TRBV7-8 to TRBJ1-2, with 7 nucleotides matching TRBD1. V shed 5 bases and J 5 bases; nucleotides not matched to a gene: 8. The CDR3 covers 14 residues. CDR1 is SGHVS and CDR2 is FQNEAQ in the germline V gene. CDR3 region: CASSLRDSLYGYTF. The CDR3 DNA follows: TGTGCCAGCAGCCTACGGGACAGCCTTTATGGCTACACCTTC.

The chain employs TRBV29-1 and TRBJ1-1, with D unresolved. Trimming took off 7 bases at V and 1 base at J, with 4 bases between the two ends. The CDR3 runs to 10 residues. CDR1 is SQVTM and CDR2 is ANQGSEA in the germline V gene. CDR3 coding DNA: TGCAGCGGGGCGAACACTGAAGCTTTCTTT. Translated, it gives CSGANTEAFF.

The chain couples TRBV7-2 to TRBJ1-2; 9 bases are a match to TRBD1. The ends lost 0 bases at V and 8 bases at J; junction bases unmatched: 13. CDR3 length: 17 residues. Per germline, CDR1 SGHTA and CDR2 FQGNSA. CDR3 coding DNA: TGTGCCAGCAGCTTAGCAACCGCGGTGGACAGGGGAGGAGGCTACACCTTC. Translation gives CASSLATAVDRGGGYTF.

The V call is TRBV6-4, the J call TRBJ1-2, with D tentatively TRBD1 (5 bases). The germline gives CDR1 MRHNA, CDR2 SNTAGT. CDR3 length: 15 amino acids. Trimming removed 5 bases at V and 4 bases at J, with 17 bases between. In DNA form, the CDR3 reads TGTGCCAGCAGTCCCACAGGATATCCCCTCTATGGCTACACCTTC. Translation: CASSPTGYPLYGYTF.